This is a list of T cell receptor beta chains from one sample in a study of identical twins. One entry per CDR3 protein, called by TCRdb with MiXCR from the 5' RACE reads. The profile covers 750,000 to 950,000 distinct CDR3 sequences, with about 12% appearing a single time and about 1.5% taken by the ten largest. The same sample was also used in a study of yellow fever vaccine responses in identical twins.

The source material was PBMCs. All receptors derive from a woman aged 18-29 years in good health. CDR3s include the opening cysteine and the closing phenylalanine or tryptophan. A D gene is named only where the DNA matches it firmly. The listing skips clone size in some rows; elsewhere it reads once, few, many or a size class.

17,TRBV7-9,NA,TRBD2,TRBJ2-7,CASSSGYSSGSFHEQYF,TGTGCCAGCAGCTCCGGGTATTCCAGCGGGAGTTTCCACGAGCAGTACTTC
14,TRBV28,NA,TRBD1,TRBJ2-7,CASSAGQVSYEQYF,TGTGCCAGCAGCGCGGGACAGGTATCCTACGAGCAGTACTTC
15,TRBV10-1,few,NA,TRBJ2-3,CASSETAPSTDTQYF,TGCGCCAGCAGTGAAACCGCCCCTAGCACAGATACGCAGTATTTT
16,TRBV9,few,TRBD2,TRBJ2-5,CASSVGSSGTQETQYF,TGTGCCAGCAGCGTAGGGTCTAGCGGTACGCAAGAGACCCAGTACTTC
14,TRBV20-1,few,TRBD2,TRBJ2-7,CSARTSGRDYEQYF,TGCAGTGCTAGAACTAGCGGTCGTGACTACGAGCAGTACTTC
14,TRBV7-9,few,TRBD1,TRBJ1-2,CASSQTGGYFGYTF,TGTGCCAGCAGCCAGACAGGGGGCTACTTTGGCTACACCTTC
14,TRBV12-3/TRBV12-4,many,TRBD1,TRBJ1-1,CASSFGDRDTEAFF,TGTGCCAGCAGTTTCGGGGACAGGGACACTGAAGCTTTCTTT
17,TRBV20-1,few,TRBD1,TRBJ2-3,CSARAQPGTGVTDTQYF,TGCAGTGCTAGAGCCCAGCCCGGGACAGGGGTAACAGATACGCAGTATTTT
14,TRBV27,few,NA,TRBJ1-4,CASRRGSFNEKLFF,TGTGCCAGCAGGAGAGGTTCCTTTAATGAAAAACTGTTTTTT
11,TRBV14,few,NA,TRBJ2-5,CASSQFGTQYF,TGTGCCAGCAGCCAATTCGGGACCCAGTACTTC
14,TRBV11-1,few,NA,TRBJ1-1,CASSLREVTDEAFF,TGTGCCAGCAGCTTACGCGAAGTAACAGATGAAGCTTTCTTT
12,TRBV19,few,NA,TRBJ2-5,CASSMAQETQYF,TGTGCCAGTAGTATGGCACAGGAGACCCAGTACTTC
15,TRBV4-1,few,NA,TRBJ2-2,CASSLYPRGSGELFF,TGCGCCAGCAGTCTATATCCCCGGGGTTCCGGGGAGCTGTTTTTT
16,TRBV7-2,NA,NA,TRBJ2-2,CASSLGGSENTGELFF,TGTGCCAGCAGCTTAGGGGGGTCAGAAAACACCGGGGAGCTGTTTTTT
13,TRBV28,NA,NA,TRBJ1-5,CAGDSRGNQPQHF,TGTGCCGGCGATTCCAGGGGAAATCAGCCCCAGCATTTT
16,TRBV7-2,NA,NA,TRBJ2-2,CASRPGALGLIGELFF,TGTGCCAGCAGACCAGGGGCCCTAGGATTGATCGGGGAGCTGTTTTTT
15,TRBV9,NA,NA,TRBJ1-1,CASSVWGSLNTEAFF,TGTGCCAGCAGCGTGTGGGGATCCTTGAACACTGAAGCTTTCTTT
13,TRBV12-3/TRBV12-4,NA,NA,TRBJ2-1,CASSSISGNEQFF,TGTGCCAGCAGCTCGATTAGCGGTAATGAGCAGTTCTTC
14,TRBV12-5,NA,TRBD1,TRBJ1-2,CASGWTGGLYGYTF,TGTGCTAGTGGATGGACAGGGGGACTTTACGGCTACACCTTC
18,TRBV7-2,NA,TRBD2,TRBJ2-1,CASSLAREGPSSYNEQFF,TGTGCCAGCAGCTTAGCGCGGGAGGGTCCGAGCTCCTACAATGAGCAGTTCTTC
15,TRBV29-1,NA,NA,TRBJ1-2,CSVEDLGTYQGGYTF,TGCAGCGTTGAAGATCTTGGGACGTACCAGGGTGGCTACACCTTC
19,TRBV15,NA,TRBD2,TRBJ2-1,CATSRDWGGARLSYNEQFF,TGTGCCACCAGCAGAGATTGGGGAGGGGCTCGCCTCTCCTACAATGAGCAGTTCTTC
13,TRBV29-1,NA,TRBD2,TRBJ2-5,CSVSPGGRETQYF,TGCAGCGTTTCGCCGGGGGGTAGAGAGACCCAGTACTTC
15,TRBV7-9,few,TRBD1,TRBJ1-1,CASSTVQGMNTEAFF,TGTGCCAGCAGCACGGTACAGGGGATGAACACTGAAGCTTTCTTT
15,TRBV12-3/TRBV12-4,NA,NA,TRBJ2-7,CASSTVLDSSYEQYF,TGTGCCAGCAGTACCGTCTTGGATAGCTCCTACGAGCAGTACTTC
13,TRBV12-3/TRBV12-4,many,NA,TRBJ1-2,CASSLTENYGYTF,TGTGCCAGCAGTTTAACAGAGAACTATGGCTACACCTTC
14,TRBV20-1,many,TRBD2,TRBJ2-5,CSARSGREQETQYF,TGCAGTGCTAGGAGCGGGAGAGAACAAGAGACCCAGTACTTC
18,TRBV10-3,NA,TRBD2,TRBJ2-6,CAIRGRTSGSWVSNVLTF,TGTGCCATCAGGGGACGGACTAGCGGGTCCTGGGTGTCCAACGTCCTGACTTTC
16,TRBV10-3,NA,TRBD2,TRBJ2-1,CAISEYGSGQNNEQFF,TGTGCCATCAGTGAGTATGGTAGCGGGCAAAACAATGAGCAGTTCTTC
13,TRBV29-1,few,NA,TRBJ2-4,CSVERMGTNIQYF,TGCAGCGTTGAGCGGATGGGGACGAACATTCAGTACTTC
17,TRBV11-2,NA,TRBD2,TRBJ2-1,CASSFLLAGGSNNEQFF,TGTGCCAGCAGCTTTCTACTAGCGGGAGGTTCGAACAATGAGCAGTTCTTC
16,TRBV7-6,many,TRBD1,TRBJ2-5,CASSLRWDSSQETQYF,TGTGCCAGCAGCTTAAGATGGGACAGCTCCCAAGAGACCCAGTACTTC
12,TRBV29-1,NA,TRBD2,TRBJ2-2,CSVAGTAGELFF,TGCAGCGTAGCGGGGACGGCCGGGGAGCTGTTTTTT
12,TRBV12-3/TRBV12-4,few,NA,TRBJ2-7,CASSQRWDEQYF,TGTGCCAGCAGCCAAAGATGGGACGAGCAGTACTTC
17,TRBV5-1,NA,TRBD1,TRBJ2-5,CASSSRWDSSVVGTQYF,TGCGCCAGCAGCTCGAGGTGGGACAGCTCCGTTGTTGGGACCCAGTACTTC
17,TRBV5-1,few,TRBD2,TRBJ2-3,CASSPPLAGGVGDTQYF,TGCGCCAGCAGCCCTCCTTTAGCGGGAGGCGTAGGAGATACGCAGTATTTT
13,TRBV7-9,few,NA,TRBJ2-7,CVSSPTDNYEQYF,TGTGTCAGCAGCCCCACGGACAACTACGAGCAGTACTTC
16,TRBV12-3/TRBV12-4,few,TRBD2,TRBJ2-1,CASSVSPHRGDNEQFF,TGTGCCAGCAGTGTTAGCCCCCACCGGGGGGACAATGAGCAGTTCTTC
17,TRBV29-1,few,NA,TRBJ2-1,CSVPAAGGGGSGNEQFF,TGCAGCGTTCCCGCGGCAGGCGGAGGGGGTTCGGGCAATGAGCAGTTCTTC
15,TRBV11-2,few,TRBD1,TRBJ2-1,CASSRDRAPYNEQFF,TGTGCCAGCAGCCGGGACAGGGCCCCCTACAATGAGCAGTTCTTC
15,TRBV5-6,few,TRBD1,TRBJ2-5,CASSSNRGRRETQYF,TGTGCCAGCAGCTCGAACAGGGGGAGGAGGGAGACCCAGTACTTC
14,TRBV29-1,many,NA,TRBJ2-1,CSVAWGAHYNEQFF,TGCAGCGTTGCCTGGGGGGCCCACTACAATGAGCAGTTCTTC
12,TRBV9,many,NA,TRBJ2-2,CASSTGTGELFF,TGCGCCAGCAGTACGGGCACCGGGGAGCTGTTTTTT
14,TRBV2,NA,NA,TRBJ2-2,CASTGAGEAGELFF,TGTGCCAGCACGGGGGCAGGGGAGGCCGGGGAGCTGTTTTTT